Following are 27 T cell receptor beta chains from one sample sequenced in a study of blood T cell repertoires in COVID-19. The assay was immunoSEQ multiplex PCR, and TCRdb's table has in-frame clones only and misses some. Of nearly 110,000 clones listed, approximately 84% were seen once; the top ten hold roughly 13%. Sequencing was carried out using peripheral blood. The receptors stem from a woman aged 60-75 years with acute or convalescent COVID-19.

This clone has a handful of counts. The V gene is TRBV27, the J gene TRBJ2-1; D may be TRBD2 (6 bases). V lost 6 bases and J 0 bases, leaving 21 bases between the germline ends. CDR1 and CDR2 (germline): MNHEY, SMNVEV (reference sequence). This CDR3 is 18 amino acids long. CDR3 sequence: CASRFGSSDYFSYNEQFF. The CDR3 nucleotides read TGTGCCAGCAGATTCGGGTCTAGCGACTACTTCTCCTACAATGAGCAGTTCTTC.

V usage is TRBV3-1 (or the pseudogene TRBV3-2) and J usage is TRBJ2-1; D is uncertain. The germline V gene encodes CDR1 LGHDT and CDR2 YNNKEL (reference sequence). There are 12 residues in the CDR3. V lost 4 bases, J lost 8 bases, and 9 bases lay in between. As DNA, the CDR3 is TGTGCCAGCAGCCCCTTTAGAGATGAGCAGTTCTTC. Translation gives CASSPFRDEQFF.

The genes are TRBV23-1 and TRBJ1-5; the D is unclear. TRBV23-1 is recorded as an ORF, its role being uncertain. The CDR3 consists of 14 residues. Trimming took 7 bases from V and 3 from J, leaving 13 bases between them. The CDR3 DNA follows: TGCGCCAGCACGGTAAGCAGGCCCAATCAGCCCCAGCATTTT. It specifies CASTVSRPNQPQHF.

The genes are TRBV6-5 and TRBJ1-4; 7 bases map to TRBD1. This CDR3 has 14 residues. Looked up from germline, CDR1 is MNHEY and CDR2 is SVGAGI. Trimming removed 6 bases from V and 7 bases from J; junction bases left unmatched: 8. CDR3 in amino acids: CASRDGTVVEKLFF. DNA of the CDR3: TGTGCCAGCAGGGACGGGACAGTGGTTGAAAAACTGTTTTTT.

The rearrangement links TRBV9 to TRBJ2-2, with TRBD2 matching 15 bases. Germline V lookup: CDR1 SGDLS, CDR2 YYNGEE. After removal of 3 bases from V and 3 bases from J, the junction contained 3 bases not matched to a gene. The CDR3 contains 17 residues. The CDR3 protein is CASSARTSGRDTGELFF. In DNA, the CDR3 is TGTGCCAGCAGCGCCCGGACTAGCGGGAGGGACACCGGGGAGCTGTTTTTT.

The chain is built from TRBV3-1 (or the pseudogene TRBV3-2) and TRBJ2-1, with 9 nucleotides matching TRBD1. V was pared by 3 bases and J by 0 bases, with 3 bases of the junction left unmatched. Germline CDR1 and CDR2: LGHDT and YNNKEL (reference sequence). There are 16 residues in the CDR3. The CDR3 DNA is TGTGCCAGCAGCCACTTGACAGGGGGCTCCTACAATGAGCAGTTCTTC. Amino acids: CASSHLTGGSYNEQFF.

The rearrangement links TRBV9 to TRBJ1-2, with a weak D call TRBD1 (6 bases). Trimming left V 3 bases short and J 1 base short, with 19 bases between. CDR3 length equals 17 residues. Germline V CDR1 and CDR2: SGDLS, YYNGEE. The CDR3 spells CASSDGRGGLGNYGYTF. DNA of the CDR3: TGTGCCAGCAGCGACGGAAGGGGGGGTTTGGGTAACTATGGCTACACCTTC.

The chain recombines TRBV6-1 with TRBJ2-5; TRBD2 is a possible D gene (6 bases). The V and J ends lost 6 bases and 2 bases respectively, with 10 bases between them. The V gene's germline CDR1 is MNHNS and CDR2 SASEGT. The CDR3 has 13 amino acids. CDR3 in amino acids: CASSPGVQETQYF. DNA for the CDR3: TGTGCCAGCAGCCCGGGAGTGCAAGAGACCCAGTACTTC.

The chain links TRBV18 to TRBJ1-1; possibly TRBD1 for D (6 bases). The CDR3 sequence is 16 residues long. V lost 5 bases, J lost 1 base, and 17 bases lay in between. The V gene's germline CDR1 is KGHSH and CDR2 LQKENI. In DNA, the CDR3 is TGTGCCAGCTCAACACAACAGGGTCGGGGGAACACTGAAGCTTTCTTT. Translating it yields CASSTQQGRGNTEAFF.

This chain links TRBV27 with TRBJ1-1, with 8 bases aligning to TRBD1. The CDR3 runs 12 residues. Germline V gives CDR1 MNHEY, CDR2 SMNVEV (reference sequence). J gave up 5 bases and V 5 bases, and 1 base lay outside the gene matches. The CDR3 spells CASSRTGTEAFF. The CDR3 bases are TGTGCCAGCAGTCGGACAGGGACTGAAGCTTTCTTT.

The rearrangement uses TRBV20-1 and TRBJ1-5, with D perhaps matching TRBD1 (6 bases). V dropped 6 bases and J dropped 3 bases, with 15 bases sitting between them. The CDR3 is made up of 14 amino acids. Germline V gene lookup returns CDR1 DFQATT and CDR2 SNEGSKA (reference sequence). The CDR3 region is CSASETGVNQPQHF. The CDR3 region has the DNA TGCAGTGCGAGTGAGACAGGCGTCAATCAGCCCCAGCATTTT.

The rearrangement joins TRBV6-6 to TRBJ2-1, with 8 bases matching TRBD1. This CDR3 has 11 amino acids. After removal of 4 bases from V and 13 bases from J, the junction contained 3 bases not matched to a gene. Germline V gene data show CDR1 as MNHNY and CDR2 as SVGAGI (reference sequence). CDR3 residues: CASSWTGSQFF. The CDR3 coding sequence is TGTGCCAGCAGTTGGACAGGGAGCCAGTTCTTC.

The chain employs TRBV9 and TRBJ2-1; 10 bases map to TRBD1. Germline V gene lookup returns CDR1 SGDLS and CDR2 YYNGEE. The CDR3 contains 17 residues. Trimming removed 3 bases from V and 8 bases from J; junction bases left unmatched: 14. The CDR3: CASSGTFRDRGRDEQFF. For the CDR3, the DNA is TGTGCCAGCAGCGGGACCTTCCGGGACAGGGGTAGGGATGAGCAGTTCTTC.

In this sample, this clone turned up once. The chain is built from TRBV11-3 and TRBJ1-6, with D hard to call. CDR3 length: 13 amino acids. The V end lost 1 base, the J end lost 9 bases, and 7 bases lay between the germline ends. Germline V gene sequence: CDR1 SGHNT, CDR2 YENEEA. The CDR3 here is CASSLGGLSPLHF. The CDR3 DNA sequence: TGTGCCAGCAGCTTAGGAGGACTTTCACCCCTCCACTTT.

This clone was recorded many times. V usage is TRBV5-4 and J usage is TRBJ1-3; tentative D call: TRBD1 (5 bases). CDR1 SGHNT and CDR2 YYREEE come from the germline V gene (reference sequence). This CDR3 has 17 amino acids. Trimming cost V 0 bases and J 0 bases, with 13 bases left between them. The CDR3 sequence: CASSLVFGTRSGNTIYF. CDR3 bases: TGTGCCAGCAGCTTGGTTTTCGGGACTCGCTCTGGAAACACCATATATTTT.

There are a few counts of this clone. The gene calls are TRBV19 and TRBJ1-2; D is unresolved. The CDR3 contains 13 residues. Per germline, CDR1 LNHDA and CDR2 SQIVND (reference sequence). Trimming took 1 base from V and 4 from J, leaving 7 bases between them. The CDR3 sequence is CASSIAPVYGYTF. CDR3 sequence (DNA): TGTGCCAGTAGTATAGCCCCGGTCTATGGCTACACCTTC.

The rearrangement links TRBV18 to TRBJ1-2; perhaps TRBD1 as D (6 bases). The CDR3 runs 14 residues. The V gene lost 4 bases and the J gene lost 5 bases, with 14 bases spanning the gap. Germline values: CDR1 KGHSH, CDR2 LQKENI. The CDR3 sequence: CASSQETGPYGYTF. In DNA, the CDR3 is TGTGCCAGCTCACAAGAGACAGGACCTTATGGCTACACCTTC.

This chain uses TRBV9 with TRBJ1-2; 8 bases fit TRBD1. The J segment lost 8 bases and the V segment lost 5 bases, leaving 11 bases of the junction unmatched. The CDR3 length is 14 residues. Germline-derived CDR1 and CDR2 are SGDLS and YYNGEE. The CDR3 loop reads CASSSAGGLSGYTF. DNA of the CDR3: TGTGCCAGCAGTTCGGCAGGGGGCCTAAGCGGCTACACCTTC.

The CDR3 DNA reads TGCGCCAGCAGGGACCAGGGAACTAATGAAAAACTGTTTTTT. Amino acid sequence: CASRDQGTNEKLFF. This chain links TRBV5-1 with TRBJ1-4, with D maybe TRBD1 (5 bases). The CDR3 covers 14 residues. Looked up from germline, CDR1 is SGHRS and CDR2 is YFSETQ. The V end lost 5 bases, the J end lost 1 base, and 9 bases lay between the germline ends.

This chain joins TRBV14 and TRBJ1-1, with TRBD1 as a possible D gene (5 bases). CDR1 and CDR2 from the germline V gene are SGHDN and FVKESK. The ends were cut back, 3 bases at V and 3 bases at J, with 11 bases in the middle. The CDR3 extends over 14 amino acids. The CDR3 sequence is CASSQLGGDTEAFF. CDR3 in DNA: TGTGCCAGCAGCCAGTTGGGAGGGGACACTGAAGCTTTCTTT.

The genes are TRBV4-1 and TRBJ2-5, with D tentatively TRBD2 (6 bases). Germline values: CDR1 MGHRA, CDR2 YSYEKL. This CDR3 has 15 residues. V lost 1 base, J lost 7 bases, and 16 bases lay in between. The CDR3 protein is CASSQVSGGSGTQYF. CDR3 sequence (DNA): TGCGCCAGCAGCCAAGTATCCGGGGGATCGGGGACCCAGTACTTC.

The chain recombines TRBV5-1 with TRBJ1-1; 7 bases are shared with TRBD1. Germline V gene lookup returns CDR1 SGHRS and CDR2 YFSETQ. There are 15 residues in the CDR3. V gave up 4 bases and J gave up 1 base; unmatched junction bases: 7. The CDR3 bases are TGCGCCAGCAGCCCGCAACAGGGGTGGAACACTGAAGCTTTCTTT. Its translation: CASSPQQGWNTEAFF. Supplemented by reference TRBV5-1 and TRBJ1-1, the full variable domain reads KAGVTQTPRYLIKTRGQQVTLSCSPISGHRSVSWYQQTPGQGLQFLFEYFSETQRNKGNFPGRFSGRQFSNSRSEMNVSTLELGDSALYLCASSPQQGWNTEAFFGQGTRLTVV.

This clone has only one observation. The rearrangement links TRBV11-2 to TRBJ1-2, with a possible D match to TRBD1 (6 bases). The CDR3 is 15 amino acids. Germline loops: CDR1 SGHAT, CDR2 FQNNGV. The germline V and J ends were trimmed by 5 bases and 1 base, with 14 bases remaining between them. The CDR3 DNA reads TGTGCCAGCAGCCCTCAGTCGGGACATAACTATGGCTACACCTTC. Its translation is CASSPQSGHNYGYTF.

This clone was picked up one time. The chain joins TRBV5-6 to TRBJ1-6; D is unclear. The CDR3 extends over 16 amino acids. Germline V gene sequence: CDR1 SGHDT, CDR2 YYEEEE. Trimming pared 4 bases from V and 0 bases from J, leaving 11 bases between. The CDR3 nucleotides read TGTGCCAGCAGCCTGAAAGACATCTCCTATAATTCACCCCTCCACTTT. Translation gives CASSLKDISYNSPLHF.

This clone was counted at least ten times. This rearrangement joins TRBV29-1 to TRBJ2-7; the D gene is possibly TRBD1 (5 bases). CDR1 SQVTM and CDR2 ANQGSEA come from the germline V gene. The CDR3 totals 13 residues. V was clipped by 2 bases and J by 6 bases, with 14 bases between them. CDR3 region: CSVEQGGASEQYF. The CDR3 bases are TGCAGCGTTGAACAGGGTGGGGCCAGCGAGCAGTACTTC.

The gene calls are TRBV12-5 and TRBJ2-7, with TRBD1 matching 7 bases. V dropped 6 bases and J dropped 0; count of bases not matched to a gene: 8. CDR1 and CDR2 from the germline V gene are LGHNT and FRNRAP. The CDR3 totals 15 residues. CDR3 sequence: CASGPSYRGSYEQYF. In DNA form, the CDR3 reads TGTGCTAGTGGCCCCTCATACAGGGGCTCCTACGAGCAGTACTTC.

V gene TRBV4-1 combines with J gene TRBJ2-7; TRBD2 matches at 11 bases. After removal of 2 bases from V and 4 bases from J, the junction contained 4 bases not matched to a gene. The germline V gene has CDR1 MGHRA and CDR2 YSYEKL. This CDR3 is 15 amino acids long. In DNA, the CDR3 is TGCGCCAGCAGCCAACCCACTAGCGGGAGATACGAGCAGTACTTC. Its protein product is CASSQPTSGRYEQYF.